Below are 23 T cell receptor beta chains sequenced from a single sample in a study of response to subunit inactivated influenza vaccine (dated by TCRdb to 2017 to 2018). The library was built by means of RT-PCR. The sequencing machine was an Illumina HiSeq 2500. TCRdb reanalyzed the raw reads on its own, using fastp at Q25 for trimming and MiXCR for clone calling, and kept in-frame beta chains. Each CDR3 protein gets just one entry, which takes the most common genes and DNA from the rows behind it. In this sample the table shows about 780,000 distinct CDR3 sequences, less than 20% of which occur a single time. The top ten clonotypes cover about a tenth of the sample. The source material was PBMCs from blood, sampled 4 to 6 days after vaccination. These receptors all come from a man aged 50-59 years who received an inactivated influenza vaccine. Donor details come from another sample of the same person, matched by shared clones.

The chain uses TRBV5-6 and TRBJ2-2; no definite D call. This CDR3 has 17 residues. Germline CDR1 and CDR2: SGHDT and YYEEEE. Trimming stripped 6 bases from V and 1 base from J, with 19 bases between. CDR3 sequence (DNA): TGTGCCAGCATCATTAGGAGACCAGAATTGAACACCGGGGAGCTGTTTTTT. Its translation: CASIIRRPELNTGELFF.

V is TRBV5-1 and J is TRBJ2-3; D is possibly TRBD1 (6 bases). Germline values: CDR1 SGHRS, CDR2 YFSETQ. V dropped 9 bases and J dropped 3 bases, with 14 bases sitting between them. The CDR3 runs 13 residues. The CDR3 bases are TGCGCCACCAACTTAGGGGGAACAGATACGCAGTATTTT. It is translated as CATNLGGTDTQYF.

The sample holds a few counts of this clonotype. The V and J genes are TRBV7-2 and TRBJ2-7; D is possibly TRBD2 (6 bases). CDR3 size: 15 residues. Germline lookup yields CDR1 SGHTA and CDR2 FQGNSA. V dropped 4 bases and J dropped 0 bases, with 13 bases sitting between them. The CDR3 DNA follows: TGTGCCAGCAGCTATCCGGGGGTCTCCTCCTACGAGCAGTACTTC. Amino acid sequence: CASSYPGVSSYEQYF.

This clonotype was detected a few times. This chain connects TRBV7-8 to TRBJ1-4; 8 positions agree with TRBD1. This CDR3 is built from 15 residues. Germline V gene lookup returns CDR1 SGHVS and CDR2 FQNEAQ. The ends lost 5 bases at V and 6 bases at J; junction bases unmatched: 8. In DNA form, the CDR3 reads TGTGCCAGCAGCAACAGGGGGGGACAGGATGAAAAACTGTTTTTT. The encoded protein is CASSNRGGQDEKLFF.

The chain combines TRBV4-2 with TRBJ2-2; D gene uncertain. Germline V gene lookup returns CDR1 LGHNA and CDR2 YNFKEQ. The CDR3 runs 15 residues. Trimming left V 1 base short and J 0 bases short, with 6 bases between. The CDR3 sequence: CASSQGEANTGELFF. The CDR3 DNA reads as TGTGCCAGCAGCCAAGGCGAAGCGAACACCGGGGAGCTGTTTTTT.

This chain uses TRBV7-9 with TRBJ2-4, with D unresolved. CDR1 and CDR2 (germline): SEHNR, FQNEAQ (reference sequence). The ends were cut back, 5 bases at V and 7 bases at J, with 12 bases in the middle. The CDR3 is 13 amino acids. CDR3 nucleotides: TGTGCCAGCAGCCGTGGAGATATGAACATTCAGTACTTC. Translating it yields CASSRGDMNIQYF.

This clonotype came up a few times. V and J are TRBV4-1 and TRBJ1-2; a possible D gene is TRBD1 (5 bases). The V gene's germline CDR1 is MGHRA and CDR2 YSYEKL. The CDR3 is 14 amino acids. Deletions cut 8 bases from V and 1 base from J, with 14 bases between. The CDR3 DNA reads TGCGCCAGCCGCGACAGTTTCGTTAACTATGGCTACACCTTC. Protein product: CASRDSFVNYGYTF.

This clonotype occurred a few times. This rearrangement joins TRBV4-3 to TRBJ2-7; TRBD2 is a possible D gene (5 bases). Trimming pared 0 bases from V and 1 base from J, leaving 10 bases between. Germline loops: CDR1 LGHNA, CDR2 YSLEER. The CDR3 has 15 residues. The CDR3 region is CASSQDRSGSYEQYF. CDR3 nucleotide sequence: TGCGCCAGCAGCCAAGATCGGAGCGGATCCTACGAGCAGTACTTC.

The rearrangement links TRBV20-1 to TRBJ2-3; 12 bases are shared with TRBD2. The V segment lost 2 bases and the J segment 5 bases; nucleotides outside the gene matches: 5. Per germline, CDR1 DFQATT and CDR2 SNEGSKA (reference sequence). This CDR3 has 15 residues. The chain's CDR3 is CSARLAGGPIDTQYF. The DNA of the CDR3 is TGCAGTGCTAGACTAGCGGGGGGGCCAATAGATACGCAGTATTTT.

V and J are TRBV7-2 and TRBJ2-1; D is undetermined. CDR3 length: 12 residues. Germline lookup yields CDR1 SGHTA and CDR2 FQGNSA. V was trimmed by 3 bases and J by 10 bases, leaving 10 bases between them. The CDR3 spells CASSFMRPEQFF. As DNA, the CDR3 is TGTGCCAGCAGCTTTATGCGCCCAGAGCAGTTCTTC.

This clonotype has only a few counts. This rearrangement joins TRBV4-3 to TRBJ2-7, with 11 bases identical to TRBD2. The CDR3 length is 17 residues. The germline gives CDR1 LGHNA, CDR2 YSLEER. J was trimmed by 3 bases and V by 1 base; bases with no gene match: 8. CDR3 sequence (DNA): TGCGCCAGCAGCCAAGGGCTAGGGACTAGCGGCTTCTACGAGCAGTACTTC. This translates into CASSQGLGTSGFYEQYF.

This clonotype was seen only a few times. The chain has TRBV24-1 and TRBJ2-2; 8 bases are a match to TRBD1. Germline assignment: CDR1 KGHDR and CDR2 SFDVKD. The V gene end was trimmed by 4 bases and the J gene end by 4 bases; junction bases not matched to a gene: 7. The CDR3 covers 16 residues. The CDR3 reads CATSEHQGARTGELFF. Here the CDR3 DNA reads TGTGCCACCAGTGAACACCAGGGGGCGCGCACCGGGGAGCTGTTTTTT.

There are many counts of this clonotype. The V and J genes are TRBV29-1 and TRBJ2-1, with 9 bases identical to TRBD1. With 3 bases clipped from V and 10 bases from J, the junction kept 7 bases outside the gene matches. The CDR3 covers 13 residues. Looked up from germline, CDR1 is SQVTM and CDR2 is ANQGSEA. CDR3 residues: CSVETNRGREQFF. In DNA, the CDR3 is TGCAGCGTTGAGACCAACAGGGGGCGGGAGCAGTTCTTC.

This clonotype has at least ten counts. The J gene is TRBJ1-5, the V gene TRBV12-3 or TRBV12-4; the D is unclear. The CDR3 extends over 13 amino acids. V was pared by 7 bases and J by 2 bases, with 9 bases between. CDR3 protein: CASTTLGNQPQHF. CDR3 bases: TGTGCCAGCACCACTTTGGGCAATCAGCCCCAGCATTTT.

V usage is TRBV4-2 and J usage is TRBJ2-3; TRBD2 matches at 8 bases. V trimming: 1 base; J trimming: 2 bases; junction bases outside the gene matches: 5. This CDR3 region has 16 residues. CDR1 LGHNA and CDR2 YNFKEQ come from the germline V gene. The CDR3 loop reads CASSQGVAGSTDTQYF. The CDR3 DNA reads as TGTGCCAGCAGCCAAGGAGTAGCGGGGTCCACAGATACGCAGTATTTT.

The chain joins TRBV10-3 to TRBJ2-5, with D possibly matching TRBD2 (5 bases). V lost 2 bases, J lost 2 bases, and 12 bases lay in between. CDR1 is ENHRY, CDR2 SYGVKD, per germline. This CDR3 is built from 15 residues. CDR3 sequence: CAISEGESSQETQYF. In DNA, the CDR3 is TGTGCCATCAGTGAGGGGGAGTCCTCACAAGAGACCCAGTACTTC.

The gene calls are TRBV15 and TRBJ2-5; D unresolved. V was pared by 1 base and J by 4 bases, with 13 bases between. Germline-derived CDR1 and CDR2 are LNHNV and YYDKDF (reference sequence). This CDR3 has 15 amino acids. This CDR3 is CATSRGNRLGETQYF. CDR3 coding DNA: TGTGCCACCAGCAGAGGGAATCGGTTAGGAGAGACCCAGTACTTC.

This clonotype has only a few counts. The chain couples TRBV7-8 to TRBJ2-3; TRBD2 matches 10 bases. Germline V CDR1 and CDR2: SGHVS, FQNEAQ. The length of the CDR3 is 16 residues. V dropped 2 bases and J dropped 4; count of bases not matched to a gene: 6. CDR3 sequence reads: CASSLRRLAGADTQYF. For the CDR3, the DNA is TGTGCCAGCAGCTTAAGGCGGCTAGCGGGAGCAGATACGCAGTATTTT.

This clonotype was recorded a few times. The chain links TRBV5-4 to TRBJ2-5, with D possibly TRBD1 on 6 matching bases. V was trimmed by 4 bases and J by 4 bases, leaving 17 bases between them. CDR1 is SGHNT, CDR2 YYREEE, per germline (reference sequence). The CDR3 length is 15 residues. In DNA, the CDR3 is TGTGCCAGCAGCGATAGACAGGCCCATGCAGAGACCCAGTACTTC. This translates into CASSDRQAHAETQYF.

In this sample, this clonotype turned up a few times. This chain links TRBV7-2 with TRBJ2-3; 12 bases line up with TRBD2. Losses at the gene ends were 7 bases for V and 5 bases for J; bases not matched to a gene: 10. The CDR3 loop spans 16 amino acids. Looked up from germline, CDR1 is SGHTA and CDR2 is FQGNSA. Here the CDR3 DNA reads TGTGCCAGCATCTGGTCCGGGACTAGCGGGTTAGATACGCAGTATTTT. It is translated as CASIWSGTSGLDTQYF.

The V gene is TRBV10-3, the J gene TRBJ1-1, with D hard to call. Looked up from germline, CDR1 is ENHRY and CDR2 is SYGVKD. The CDR3 runs 12 residues. With 4 bases removed from V and 3 bases from J, the gap between germline ends came to 6 bases. The CDR3 bases are TGTGCCATCAGTGCCAGTTACACTGAAGCTTTCTTT. Amino acid sequence: CAISASYTEAFF.

This sequence joins TRBV5-4 and TRBJ2-1; possible D gene TRBD1, 6 bases. Trimming left V 3 bases short and J 5 bases short, with 15 bases between. The CDR3 is 15 amino acids. Germline assignment: CDR1 SGHNT and CDR2 YYREEE (reference sequence). CDR3 coding DNA: TGTGCCAGCAGCTGGTCTTTGGACAGTGACAATGAGCAGTTCTTC. Protein: CASSWSLDSDNEQFF.

Here the CDR3 DNA reads TGTGCCAGCAAGGCCTACCAAGGGGGTACTGGGGCCAACGTCCTGACTTTC. Protein product: CASKAYQGGTGANVLTF. The chain is built from TRBV11-2 and TRBJ2-6, with a possible D match to TRBD1 (6 bases). This CDR3 spans 17 amino acids. Germline lookup yields CDR1 SGHAT and CDR2 FQNNGV. Trimming stripped 7 bases from V and 2 bases from J, with 18 bases between.